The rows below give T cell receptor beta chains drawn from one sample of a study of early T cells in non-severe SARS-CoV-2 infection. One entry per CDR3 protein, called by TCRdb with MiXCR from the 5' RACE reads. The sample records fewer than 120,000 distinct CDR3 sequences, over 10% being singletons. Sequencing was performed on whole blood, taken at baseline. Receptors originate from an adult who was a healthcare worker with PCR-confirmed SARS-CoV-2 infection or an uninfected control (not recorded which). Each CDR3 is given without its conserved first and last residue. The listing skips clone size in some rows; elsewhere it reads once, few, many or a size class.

CDR3aa: ASSLGREDNGYT
abundance: many
v_gene: TRBV27
len: 12
j_gene: TRBJ1-2

CDR3aa: ASSLKGGSQYEQY
abundance: many
v_gene: TRBV7-3
len: 13
j_gene: TRBJ2-7

CDR3aa: SASGGTGELF
abundance: many
v_gene: TRBV20-1
len: 10
j_gene: TRBJ2-2

CDR3aa: ASSLGDRASYEQY
abundance: .
v_gene: TRBV5-1
len: 13
j_gene: TRBJ2-7

CDR3aa: ASSPYDEGNSPLH
abundance: .
v_gene: TRBV18
len: 13
j_gene: TRBJ1-6

CDR3aa: ASSTTGTGANRYNEQF
abundance: many
v_gene: TRBV11-2
len: 16
j_gene: TRBJ2-1

CDR3aa: ATSDSGRSAQY
abundance: .
v_gene: TRBV24-1
len: 11
j_gene: TRBJ2-3

CDR3aa: ASSLPLTGDTQY
abundance: .
v_gene: TRBV5-1
len: 12
j_gene: TRBJ2-3

CDR3aa: SASTGPDRETLAKNIQY
abundance: many
v_gene: TRBV20-1
len: 17
j_gene: TRBJ2-4

CDR3aa: ASSSDRGRRGNEQF
abundance: .
v_gene: TRBV10-1
len: 14
j_gene: TRBJ2-1

CDR3aa: ASSMDRTYEQY
abundance: few
v_gene: TRBV19
len: 11
j_gene: TRBJ2-7

CDR3aa: SASESSGANVLT
abundance: .
v_gene: TRBV20-1
len: 12
j_gene: TRBJ2-6

CDR3aa: SVERTSNDEQF
abundance: few
v_gene: TRBV29-1
len: 11
j_gene: TRBJ2-1

CDR3aa: ASSLGLWRGTVQSNEKLF
abundance: many
v_gene: TRBV7-9
len: 18
j_gene: TRBJ1-4

CDR3aa: ASSQVDIIIYNEQF
abundance: few
v_gene: TRBV4-1
len: 14
j_gene: TRBJ2-1

CDR3aa: ASSLVDRGEYNEQF
abundance: .
v_gene: TRBV5-6
len: 14
j_gene: TRBJ2-1

CDR3aa: ASSRPSTGTPLQEQY
abundance: .
v_gene: TRBV5-1
len: 15
j_gene: TRBJ2-7

CDR3aa: ASSSGGTNYEQY
abundance: few
v_gene: TRBV9
len: 12
j_gene: TRBJ2-7

CDR3aa: ASSQRSQGYSPLH
abundance: .
v_gene: TRBV7-9
len: 13
j_gene: TRBJ1-6

CDR3aa: ASSPGSNEQY
abundance: .
v_gene: TRBV7-9
len: 10
j_gene: TRBJ2-7

CDR3aa: ASSESLAGDEQF
abundance: few
v_gene: TRBV10-1
len: 12
j_gene: TRBJ2-1

CDR3aa: ASSLQRGGRETQY
abundance: .
v_gene: TRBV5-1
len: 13
j_gene: TRBJ2-5

CDR3aa: ASSLELAGGPTDTQY
abundance: .
v_gene: TRBV7-9
len: 15
j_gene: TRBJ2-3

CDR3aa: ASNGGDASYEQY
abundance: .
v_gene: TRBV11-2
len: 12
j_gene: TRBJ2-7

CDR3aa: ASNLQGRNTEAF
abundance: few
v_gene: TRBV6-1
len: 12
j_gene: TRBJ1-1